The entry below describes one T cell receptor beta chain. CD8 cells regarded as naive lacked CD45RO, were positively chosen for CCR7, and omitted terminally differentiated effector memory CD45RA+ cells. Assay: immunoSEQ multiplex PCR; the TCRdb copy retains only in-frame clones and omits some. The data hold about 750,000 clones, with nearly 95% observed a single time. These data originate in a study of shared clonotypes between healthy human individuals. This CDR3 is built from 12 residues. V dropped 5 bases and J dropped 5 bases, with 8 bases sitting between them. The V gene's germline CDR1 is MNHEY and CDR2 SMNVEV (reference sequence).

This TCR was recovered from a man younger than 40 in good health. The chain joins TRBV27 to TRBJ2-3; TRBD2 is a possible D gene (5 bases). Sequencing used naive CD8+ T cells sorted from blood. The CDR3 bases are TGTGCCAGCAGTCACGGGAAAGATACGCAGTATTTT. Its protein product is CASSHGKDTQYF.